This TCR beta chain was sequenced in a study of blood T cell repertoires in COVID-19. Background on the study: Specimens from acute and convalescent COVID-19 originated in the United States, Italy and Spain. T cells, B-cell-depleted T cells, or PBMCs supplied cDNA or gDNA.

Original data processing: Counts of nucleated cells, estimated from reference gene primer amplification, were obtained. Repertoires were generated with immunoSEQ multiplex PCR, while TCRdb's copy carries only in-frame clones and drops some. D and trimming were read from the DNA, whereas the V and J calls and clone size are those reported in that table. In the table there are more than 300,000 clones, around 91% of which are singletons. V gave up 1 base and J gave up 4 bases, with 13 bases separating them. CDR1 LGHDT and CDR2 YNNKEL come from the germline V gene (reference sequence). The CDR3 extends over 16 amino acids.

Input material: peripheral blood. V is TRBV3-1 (or the pseudogene TRBV3-2) and J is TRBJ2-2, with D possibly TRBD2 on 6 matching bases. The source is a woman between 18 and 30 years old who had recovered from COVID-19. The CDR3 DNA follows: TGTGCCAGCAGCCAAGCACTAGCTGTTTCCACCGGGGAGCTGTTTTTT. It encodes CASSQALAVSTGELFF.